This TCR beta chain emerged from a study of post-analysis software for immune sequencing data. About the study: The courses of disease that were included comprised relapsing-remitting, secondary progressive and progressive-relapsing multiple sclerosis. Broader study findings: Samples sharing a preparation batch grouped tightly together when assessed by F measure. Comparison with controls showed significantly lower normalized Chao1 diversity in multiple sclerosis patients. With TRBV5-6, TRBV5-1 and TRBV20-1 included, about five TRBV segments were more frequent in patients than in controls.

Sequencing libraries made from TCR beta cDNA carried unique molecular identifiers. Starting from approximately 1 to 10 million T cells, the study yielded about 500,000 cDNA molecules. TCRdb passed the PCR reads through MiXCR, listing each CDR3 protein once. The repertoire includes about 540,000 distinct CDR3 sequences, 30% to 40% of them detected once, and about 5.6% sits in the top ten. Points on this clonotype: Its specificity is not known.

Between the trimmed V and J ends, which lost 8 bases and 2 bases, there was a span of 16 bases. Germline V gene data show CDR1 as ENHRY and CDR2 as SYGVKD. The CDR3 is made up of 15 amino acids. The chain uses TRBV10-3 and TRBJ2-1, with D maybe TRBD2 (6 bases). The receptor's source is a girl under 18 with multiple sclerosis. The sample consisted of blood. This CDR3 reads CAIGTGVGTYNEQFF. The CDR3 DNA reads TGTGCCATCGGAACGGGAGTGGGCACCTACAATGAGCAGTTCTTC.